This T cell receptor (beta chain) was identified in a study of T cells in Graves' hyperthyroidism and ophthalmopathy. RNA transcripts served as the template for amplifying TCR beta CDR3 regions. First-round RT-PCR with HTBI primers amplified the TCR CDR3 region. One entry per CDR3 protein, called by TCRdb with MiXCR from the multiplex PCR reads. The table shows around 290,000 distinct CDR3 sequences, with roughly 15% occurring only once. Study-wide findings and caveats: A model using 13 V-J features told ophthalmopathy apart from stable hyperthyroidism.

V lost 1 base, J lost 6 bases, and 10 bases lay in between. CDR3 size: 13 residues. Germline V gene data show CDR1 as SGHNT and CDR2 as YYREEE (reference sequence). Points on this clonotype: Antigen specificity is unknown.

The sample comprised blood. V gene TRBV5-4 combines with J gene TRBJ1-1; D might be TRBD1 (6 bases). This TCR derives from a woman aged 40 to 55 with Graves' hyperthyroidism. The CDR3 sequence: CASSLKGVAEAFF. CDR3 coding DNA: TGTGCCAGCAGCTTGAAGGGGGTCGCTGAAGCTTTCTTT.